The subject of this entry is one T cell receptor beta chain. TCRdb keeps only in-frame clones here, not all; method: immunoSEQ multiplex PCR. This sample has roughly 290,000 clones, with 70% to 90% found just once. These data are taken from a study of blood T cell repertoires in COVID-19. Trimming stripped 4 bases from V and 5 bases from J, with 17 bases between. The CDR3 consists of 14 residues. The germline gives CDR1 SQVTM, CDR2 ANQGSEA. The source material was PBMCs or T cells enriched from blood (not recorded which). This sequence was found in a man younger than 40 who had recovered from COVID-19. The V and J genes are TRBV29-1 and TRBJ1-2; tentative D call: TRBD1 (5 bases). The CDR3 loop is CSVVLRGDPYGYTF. The CDR3 nucleotides read TGCAGCGTTGTCCTTCGGGGGGACCCGTATGGCTACACCTTC.